This TCR beta chain was sequenced for a study of T-cell reconstitution after alpha-beta-depleted transplantation in children. For TCRbeta, the library was prepared with unique molecular identifiers. TCRdb reprocessed the PCR reads with MiXCR, giving one entry per CDR3 protein. The repertoire includes around 420,000 distinct CDR3 sequences, around 16% of them detected once, and 25% to 30% sits in the top ten. V trimming: 3 bases; J trimming: 6 bases; junction bases outside the gene matches: 12. This CDR3 is built from 18 residues. CDR1 is KGHSH, CDR2 LQKENI, per germline. The chain uses TRBV18 and TRBJ2-3, with 13 bases that match TRBD2. Sequenced material: PBMCs, mostly from graft donor cells, taken 360 days after TCRalphabeta/CD19-depleted stem cell transplant. The receptor was isolated from a boy under three years old who had a stem cell transplant for Wiskott-Aldrich syndrome, so the T cells may come from the graft donor. The DNA of the CDR3 is TGTGCCAGCTCACCGTGGACTAGCGGGGGTTCCTCCGGGGATACGCAGTATTTT. Protein: CASSPWTSGGSSGDTQYF.